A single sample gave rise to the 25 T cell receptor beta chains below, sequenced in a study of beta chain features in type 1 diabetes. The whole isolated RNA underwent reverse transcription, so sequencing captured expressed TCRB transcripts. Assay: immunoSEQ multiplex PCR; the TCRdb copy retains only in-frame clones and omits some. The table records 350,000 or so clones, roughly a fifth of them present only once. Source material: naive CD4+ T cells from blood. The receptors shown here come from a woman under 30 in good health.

CDR3 DNA: TGCGCCAGCAGTCGACAGGGGATGAGGGCTTTCTTT. Translating gives CASSRQGMRAFF. The chain is built from TRBV4-1 and TRBJ1-1, with 8 bases matching TRBD1. Per the germline V gene, CDR1 is MGHRA and CDR2 is YSYEKL. The CDR3 loop spans 12 amino acids. The ends lost 6 bases at V and 11 bases at J; junction bases unmatched: 8.

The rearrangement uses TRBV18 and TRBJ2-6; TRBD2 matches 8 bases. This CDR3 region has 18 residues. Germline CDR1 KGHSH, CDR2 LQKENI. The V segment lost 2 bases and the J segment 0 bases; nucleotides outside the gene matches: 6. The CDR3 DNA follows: TGTGCCAGCTCACCATTCCGGGAGGGACCCTCTGGGGCCAACGTCCTGACTTTC. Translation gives CASSPFREGPSGANVLTF.

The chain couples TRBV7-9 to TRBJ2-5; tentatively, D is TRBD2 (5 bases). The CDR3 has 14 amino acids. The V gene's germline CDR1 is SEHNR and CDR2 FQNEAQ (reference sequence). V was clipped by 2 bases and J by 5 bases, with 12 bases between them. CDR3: CASSLFEGGETQYF. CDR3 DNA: TGTGCCAGCAGCTTATTTGAGGGCGGGGAGACCCAGTACTTC.

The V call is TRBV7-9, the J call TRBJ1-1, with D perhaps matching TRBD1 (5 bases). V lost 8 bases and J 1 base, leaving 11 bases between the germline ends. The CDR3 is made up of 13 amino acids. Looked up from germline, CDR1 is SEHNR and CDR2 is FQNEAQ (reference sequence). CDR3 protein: CASGQSGNTEAFF. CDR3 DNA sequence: TGTGCCAGCGGACAATCAGGGAACACTGAAGCTTTCTTT. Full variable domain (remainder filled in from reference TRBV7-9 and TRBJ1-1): DTGVSQNPRHKITKRGQNVTFRCDPISEHNRLYWYRQTLGQGPEFLTYFQNEAQLEKSRLLSDRFSAERPKGSFSTLEIQRTEQGDSAMYLCASGQSGNTEAFFGQGTRLTVV.

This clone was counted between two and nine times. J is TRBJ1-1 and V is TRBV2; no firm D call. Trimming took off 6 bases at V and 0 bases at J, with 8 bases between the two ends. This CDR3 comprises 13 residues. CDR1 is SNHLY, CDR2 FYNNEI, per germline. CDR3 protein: CASSWEVNTEAFF. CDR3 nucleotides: TGTGCCAGCAGCTGGGAGGTGAACACTGAAGCTTTCTTT. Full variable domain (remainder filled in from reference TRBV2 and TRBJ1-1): EPEVTQTPSHQVTQMGQEVILRCVPISNHLYFYWYRQILGQKVEFLVSFYNNEISEKSEIFDDQFSVERPDGSNFTLKIRSTKLEDSAMYFCASSWEVNTEAFFGQGTRLTVV.

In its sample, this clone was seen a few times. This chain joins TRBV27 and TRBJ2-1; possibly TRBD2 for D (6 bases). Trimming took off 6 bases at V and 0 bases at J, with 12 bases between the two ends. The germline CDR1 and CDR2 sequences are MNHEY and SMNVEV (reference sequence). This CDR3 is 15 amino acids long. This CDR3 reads CASRQGGSSYNEQFF. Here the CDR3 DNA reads TGTGCCAGCAGGCAAGGAGGGAGCTCCTACAATGAGCAGTTCTTC.

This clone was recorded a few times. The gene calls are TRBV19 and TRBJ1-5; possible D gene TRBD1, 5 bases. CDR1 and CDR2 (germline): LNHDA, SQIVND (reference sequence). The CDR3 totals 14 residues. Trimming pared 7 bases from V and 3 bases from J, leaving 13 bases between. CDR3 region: CASTKTDTNQPQHF. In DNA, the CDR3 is TGTGCCAGTACCAAGACAGATACCAATCAGCCCCAGCATTTT.

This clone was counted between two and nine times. The CDR3 DNA reads as TGCGCCAGCAGCTTGGACGGACAGGGGAACCACGGGGAGCTGTTTTTT. It translates to CASSLDGQGNHGELFF. The V call is TRBV5-1, the J call TRBJ2-2; TRBD1 matches 9 bases. The V gene end was trimmed by 0 bases and the J gene end by 7 bases; junction bases not matched to a gene: 7. Germline V gene lookup returns CDR1 SGHRS and CDR2 YFSETQ. The CDR3 is made up of 16 amino acids.

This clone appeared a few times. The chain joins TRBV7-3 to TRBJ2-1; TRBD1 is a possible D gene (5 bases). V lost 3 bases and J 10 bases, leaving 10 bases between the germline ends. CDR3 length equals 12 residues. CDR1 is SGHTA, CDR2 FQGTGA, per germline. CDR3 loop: CASSFRVREQFF. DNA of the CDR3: TGTGCCAGCAGCTTCAGGGTACGGGAGCAGTTCTTC.

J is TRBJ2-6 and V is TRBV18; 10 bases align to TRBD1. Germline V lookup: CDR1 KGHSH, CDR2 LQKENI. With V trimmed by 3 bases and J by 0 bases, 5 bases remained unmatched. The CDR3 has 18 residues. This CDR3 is CASSPRGTGASGANVLTF. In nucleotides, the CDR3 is TGTGCCAGCTCACCGCGGGGGACAGGGGCCTCTGGGGCCAACGTCCTGACTTTC.

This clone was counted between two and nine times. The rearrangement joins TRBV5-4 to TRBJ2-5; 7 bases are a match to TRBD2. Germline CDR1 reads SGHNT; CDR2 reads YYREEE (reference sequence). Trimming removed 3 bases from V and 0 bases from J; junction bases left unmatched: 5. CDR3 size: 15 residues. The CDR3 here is CASSSKAGNQETQYF. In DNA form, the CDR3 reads TGTGCCAGCAGCTCAAAAGCGGGGAACCAAGAGACCCAGTACTTC.

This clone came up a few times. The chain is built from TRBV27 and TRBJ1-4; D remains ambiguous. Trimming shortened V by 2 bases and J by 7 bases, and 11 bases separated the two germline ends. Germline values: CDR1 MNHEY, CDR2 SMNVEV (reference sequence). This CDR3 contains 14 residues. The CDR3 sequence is CASSLVTEPEKLFF. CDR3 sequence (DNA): TGTGCCAGCAGTTTAGTTACAGAACCTGAAAAACTGTTTTTT.

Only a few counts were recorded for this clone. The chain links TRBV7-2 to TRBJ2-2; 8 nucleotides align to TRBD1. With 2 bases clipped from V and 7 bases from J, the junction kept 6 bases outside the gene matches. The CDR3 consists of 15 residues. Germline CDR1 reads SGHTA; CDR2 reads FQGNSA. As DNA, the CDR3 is TGTGCCAGCAGCTTATGGACAGGGACGGGCGGGGAGCTGTTTTTT. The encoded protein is CASSLWTGTGGELFF.

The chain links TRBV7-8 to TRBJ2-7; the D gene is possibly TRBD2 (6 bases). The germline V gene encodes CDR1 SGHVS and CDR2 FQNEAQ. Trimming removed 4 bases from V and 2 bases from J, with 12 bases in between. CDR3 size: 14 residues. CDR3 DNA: TGTGCCAGCAGCTGGAATAGCGGACCCTACGAGCAGTACTTC. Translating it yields CASSWNSGPYEQYF.

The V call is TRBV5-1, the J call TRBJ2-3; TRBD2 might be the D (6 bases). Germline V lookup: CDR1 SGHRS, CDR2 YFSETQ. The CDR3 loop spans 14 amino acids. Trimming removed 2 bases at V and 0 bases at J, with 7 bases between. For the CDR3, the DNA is TGCGCCAGCAGCTTTCTAGCGAGCACAGATACGCAGTATTTT. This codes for CASSFLASTDTQYF. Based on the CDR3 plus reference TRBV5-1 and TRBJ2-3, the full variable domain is KAGVTQTPRYLIKTRGQQVTLSCSPISGHRSVSWYQQTPGQGLQFLFEYFSETQRNKGNFPGRFSGRQFSNSRSEMNVSTLELGDSALYLCASSFLASTDTQYFGPGTRLTVL.

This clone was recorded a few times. The CDR3, as DNA: TGTGCCTGGAGCGAGGGGAACACCGGGGAGCTGTTTTTT. It encodes CAWSEGNTGELFF. The V call is TRBV30, the J call TRBJ2-2, with D tentatively TRBD2 (5 bases). The CDR3 covers 13 residues. CDR1 and CDR2 from the germline V gene are GTSNPN and SVGIG (reference sequence). The V end was cut by 3 bases, the J end by 1 base, with 6 bases between. The full variable domain, rest sourced from reference TRBV30 and TRBJ2-2, is SQTIHQWPATLVQPVGSPLSLECTVEGTSNPNLYWYRQAAGRGLQLLFYSVGIGQISSEVPQNLSASRPQDRQFILSSKKLLLSDSGFYLCAWSEGNTGELFFGEGSRLTVL.

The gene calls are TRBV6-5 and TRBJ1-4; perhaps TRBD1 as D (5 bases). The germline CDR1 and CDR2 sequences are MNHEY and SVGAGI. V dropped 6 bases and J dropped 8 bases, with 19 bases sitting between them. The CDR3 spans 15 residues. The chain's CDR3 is CASRPDSYLREKLFF. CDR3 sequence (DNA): TGTGCCAGCAGGCCTGACAGCTACCTGAGGGAAAAACTGTTTTTT.

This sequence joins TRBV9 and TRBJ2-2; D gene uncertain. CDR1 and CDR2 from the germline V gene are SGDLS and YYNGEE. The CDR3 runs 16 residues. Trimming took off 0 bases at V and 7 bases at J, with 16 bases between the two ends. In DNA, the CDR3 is TGTGCCAGCAGCGTAGGGCCACTACCTTTTGGCGGGGAGCTGTTTTTT. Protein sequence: CASSVGPLPFGGELFF.

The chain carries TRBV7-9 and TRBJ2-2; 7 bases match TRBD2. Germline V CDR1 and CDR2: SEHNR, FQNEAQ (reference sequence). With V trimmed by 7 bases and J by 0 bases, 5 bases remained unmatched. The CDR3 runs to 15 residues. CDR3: CASTNLAANTGELFF. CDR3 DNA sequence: TGTGCCAGCACCAACCTAGCGGCGAACACCGGGGAGCTGTTTTTT.

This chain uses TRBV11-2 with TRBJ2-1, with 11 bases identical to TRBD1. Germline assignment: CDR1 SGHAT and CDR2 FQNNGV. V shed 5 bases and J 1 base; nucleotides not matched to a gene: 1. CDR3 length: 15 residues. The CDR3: CASSRDRGSYNEQFF. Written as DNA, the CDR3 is TGTGCCAGCAGCAGGGACAGGGGGTCCTACAATGAGCAGTTCTTC.

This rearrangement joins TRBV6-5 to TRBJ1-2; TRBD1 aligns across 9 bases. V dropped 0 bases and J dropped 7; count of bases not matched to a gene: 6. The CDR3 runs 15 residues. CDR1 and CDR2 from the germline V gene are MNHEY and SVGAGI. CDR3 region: CASSYSDRGLGGYTF. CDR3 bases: TGTGCCAGCAGTTACTCGGACAGGGGACTGGGTGGCTACACCTTC.

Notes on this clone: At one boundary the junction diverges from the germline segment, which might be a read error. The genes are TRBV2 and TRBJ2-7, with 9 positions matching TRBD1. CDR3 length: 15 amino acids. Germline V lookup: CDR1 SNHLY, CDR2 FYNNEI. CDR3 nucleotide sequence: TGTGCCAGCAGCGAAGGACAGGGGACCTTCTACGAGCAGTACTTC. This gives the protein CASSEGQGTFYEQYF.

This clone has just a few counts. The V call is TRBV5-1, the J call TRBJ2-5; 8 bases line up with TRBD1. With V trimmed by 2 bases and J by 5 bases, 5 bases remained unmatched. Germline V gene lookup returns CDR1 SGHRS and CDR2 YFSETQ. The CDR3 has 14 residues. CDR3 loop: CASSLRTGQETQYF. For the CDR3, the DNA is TGCGCCAGCAGCTTAAGGACAGGGCAGGAGACCCAGTACTTC.

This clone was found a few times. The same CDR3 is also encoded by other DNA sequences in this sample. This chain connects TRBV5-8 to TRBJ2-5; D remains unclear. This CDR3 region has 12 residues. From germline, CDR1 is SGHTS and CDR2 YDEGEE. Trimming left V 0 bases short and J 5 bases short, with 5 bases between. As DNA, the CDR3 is TGTGCCAGCAGCTTGGACGGGGAGACCCAGTACTTC. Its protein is CASSLDGETQYF.

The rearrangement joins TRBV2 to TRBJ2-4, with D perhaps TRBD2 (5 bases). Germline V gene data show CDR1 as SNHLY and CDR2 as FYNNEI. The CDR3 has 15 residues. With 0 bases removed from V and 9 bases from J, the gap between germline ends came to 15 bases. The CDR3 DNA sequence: TGTGCCAGCAGTGAAGCGCGGGTAGAATGGAGCATTCAGTACTTC. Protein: CASSEARVEWSIQYF.